One sample yielded the 22 T cell receptor beta chains listed below, sequenced in a study of regulatory T cells in long-lasting Graves disease. Libraries of TCR beta came from iRepertoire HTBI primers plus Arm-PCR of CDR3 regions. TCRdb called the multiplex PCR reads again in MiXCR, with one record for every CDR3 protein. This sample has hundreds of thousands of distinct CDR3 sequences; roughly 16% occur once, and the top ten carry around a sixth. The sample's time point: newly diagnosed GD, antithyroid drugs for less than 3 months. Isolated PBMC RNA provided the starting material for the TCR library. The same specimen was also included in a second study, on T cells in Graves' hyperthyroidism and ophthalmopathy.

The material sequenced was peripheral blood mononuclear cells (PBMCs), taken at new diagnosis, from a patient treated with antithyroid drugs. The receptor set was obtained from a woman younger than 45 with Graves disease.

The chain couples TRBV19 to TRBJ1-1; the D gene is possibly TRBD1 (5 bases). V shed 3 bases and J shed 3 bases, with 8 bases lying between them. CDR1 LNHDA and CDR2 SQIVND come from the germline V gene (reference sequence). This CDR3 has 13 residues. CDR3 region: CASSIVGDTEAFF. The CDR3 nucleotides read TGTGCCAGTAGTATCGTGGGGGACACTGAAGCTTTCTTT.

The chain carries TRBV20-1 and TRBJ1-4; the D gene is possibly TRBD1 (6 bases). Germline V lookup: CDR1 DFQATT, CDR2 SNEGSKA (reference sequence). The CDR3 is 15 residues long. V was clipped by 0 bases and J by 4 bases, with 12 bases between them. CDR3 residues: CSARDRGGGNEKLFF. CDR3 coding DNA: TGCAGTGCTAGAGATCGAGGAGGGGGTAATGAAAAACTGTTTTTT.

This clonotype was counted only a few times. The chain employs TRBV3-1 and TRBJ2-1; TRBD2 is a possible D gene (7 bases). The CDR3 covers 17 residues. Germline V gene data show CDR1 as LGHDT and CDR2 as YNNKEL (reference sequence). V lost 3 bases and J lost 4, with 19 bases in between. CDR3 region: CASSQGGRVVGYNEQFF. For the CDR3, the DNA is TGTGCCAGCAGCCAGGGGGGGCGGGTGGTGGGGTACAATGAGCAGTTCTTC.

There are many counts of this clonotype. The gene calls are TRBV11-2 and TRBJ2-7; 7 positions match TRBD2. CDR3 size: 14 residues. J was trimmed by 5 bases and V by 5 bases; bases with no gene match: 9. CDR1 is SGHAT, CDR2 FQNNGV, per germline. CDR3 amino acids: CASSRDGRANEQYF. The CDR3 DNA is TGTGCCAGCAGCCGAGATGGGAGGGCTAACGAGCAGTACTTC.

This clonotype was counted many times. This chain joins TRBV6-1 and TRBJ1-5; TRBD1 matches 8 bases. After removal of 5 bases from V and 6 bases from J, the junction contained 9 bases not matched to a gene. Per germline, CDR1 MNHNS and CDR2 SASEGT. The CDR3 consists of 15 residues. The CDR3 nucleotides are TGTGCCAGCAGTCCAGGACAGGGATCGAGTCAGCCCCAGCATTTT. Protein product: CASSPGQGSSQPQHF.

At least ten counts were recorded for this clonotype. The rearrangement uses TRBV2 and TRBJ2-2, with TRBD1 matching over 9 bases. Trimming took 6 bases from V and 0 from J; bases not matched to a gene: 8. CDR3 size: 17 residues. Per germline, CDR1 SNHLY and CDR2 FYNNEI. The CDR3 reads CASSGQGLTANTGELFF. As DNA, the CDR3 is TGTGCCAGCAGCGGACAGGGGCTGACCGCGAACACCGGGGAGCTGTTTTTT.

This clonotype occurred many times. The rearrangement links TRBV12-3 or TRBV12-4 to TRBJ2-7; D gene ambiguous. V shed 3 bases and J shed 3 bases, with 15 bases lying between them. This CDR3 has 15 residues. In DNA form, the CDR3 reads TGTGCCAGCAGTTTGAACGATGGCGAATTCTACGAGCAGTACTTC. Translating gives CASSLNDGEFYEQYF.

The chain carries TRBV6-1 and TRBJ2-3; 7 nucleotides agree with TRBD2. This CDR3 has 15 amino acids. Germline-derived CDR1 and CDR2 are MNHNS and SASEGT. Unmatched junction bases numbered 7, after V lost 7 bases and J lost 0 bases. CDR3 DNA: TGTGCCAGCACCGCGGGGGATACTAGCACAGATACGCAGTATTTT. It specifies CASTAGDTSTDTQYF.

This clonotype has at least ten counts. V and J are TRBV12-3 or TRBV12-4 and TRBJ2-2; D is possibly TRBD2 (5 bases). Trimming shortened V by 3 bases and J by 5 bases, and 10 bases separated the two germline ends. This CDR3 region has 14 residues. This CDR3 reads CASSLDSRTGELFF. CDR3 in DNA: TGTGCCAGCAGTTTGGACTCGCGGACCGGGGAGCTGTTTTTT.

This clonotype appeared a few times. This chain joins TRBV13 and TRBJ2-7; maybe TRBD2 (6 bases). The CDR3 runs to 19 residues. In germline, CDR1 is PRHDT, CDR2 FYEKMQ (reference sequence). Trimming removed 2 bases at V and 1 base at J, with 24 bases between. For the CDR3, the DNA is TGTGCCAGCAGCTTATGGCCAGGGTCGGCGGGACCAGAGTCCTACGAGCAGTACTTC. It specifies CASSLWPGSAGPESYEQYF.

The chain recombines TRBV20-1 with TRBJ2-7; perhaps D is TRBD1 or TRBD2 (5 bases each). V was cut by 5 bases and J by 4 bases, with 21 bases left in between. The CDR3 has 15 residues. Germline V CDR1 and CDR2: DFQATT, SNEGSKA (reference sequence). CDR3 sequence reads: CSAGHEGDPWYEQYF. The CDR3 bases are TGCAGTGCTGGACATGAAGGGGACCCCTGGTACGAGCAGTACTTC.

The gene calls are TRBV2 and TRBJ2-7; no clear D gene. The CDR3 extends over 15 amino acids. Trimming took 6 bases from V and 3 from J, leaving 18 bases between them. The germline gives CDR1 SNHLY, CDR2 FYNNEI. The CDR3 DNA reads as TGTGCCAGCAGCCCGGGTCCCGGCGGTGGCTACGAGCAGTACTTC. This sequence encodes CASSPGPGGGYEQYF.

With respect to this clonotype: Possible read error: a much larger clone is one base away. The chain is built from TRBV7-2 and TRBJ2-7; TRBD1 matches 8 bases. There are 20 residues in the CDR3. The ends lost 1 base at V and 6 bases at J; junction bases unmatched: 23. The germline gives CDR1 SGHTA, CDR2 FQGNSA. CDR3 amino acids: CASSLVRRDRIRSMATEQYF. As DNA, the CDR3 is TGTGCCAGCAGCTTAGTCCGGCGGGACAGGATAAGGAGCATGGCTACCGAGCAGTACTTC.

The gene calls are TRBV20-1 and TRBJ1-1; 8 bases fit TRBD1. The trim removed 3 bases at V and 1 base at J, leaving 4 bases unmatched. Germline CDR1 is DFQATT and CDR2 is SNEGSKA (reference sequence). The CDR3 runs 14 residues. In DNA, the CDR3 is TGCAGTGCTAGGAGGACAGGGACGAACACTGAAGCTTTCTTT. Residues: CSARRTGTNTEAFF.

The V gene is TRBV20-1, the J gene TRBJ2-5, with 7 bases identical to TRBD2. Per germline, CDR1 DFQATT and CDR2 SNEGSKA (reference sequence). The CDR3 runs 15 residues. The ends lost 3 bases at V and 2 bases at J; junction bases unmatched: 9. CDR3 protein: CSASEAQRGQETQYF. The DNA for the CDR3 is TGCAGTGCTAGTGAGGCCCAGCGGGGACAAGAGACCCAGTACTTC.

This clonotype has ten or more counts. CDR3 coding DNA: TGTGCCAGCACTGGGACAGCCCGGGGTAACTATGGCTACACCTTC. Translating gives CASTGTARGNYGYTF. This sequence joins TRBV28 and TRBJ1-2, with 7 bases that match TRBD1. The CDR3 sequence is 15 residues long. Germline loops: CDR1 MDHEN, CDR2 SYDVKM. J was trimmed by 1 base and V by 7 bases; bases with no gene match: 9.

The rearrangement uses TRBV6-2 or TRBV6-3 and TRBJ2-7, with 10 bases matching TRBD1. Germline-derived CDR1 and CDR2 are MNHEY and SVGEGT. The junction had 11 bases not matched to a gene; V was cut back by 8 bases and J by 7 bases. The CDR3 extends over 14 amino acids. The CDR3 sequence is CASAGTGEKEEQYF. CDR3 sequence (DNA): TGTGCCAGCGCCGGGACAGGGGAAAAGGAAGAGCAGTACTTC.

There are many counts of this clonotype. V gene TRBV15 combines with J gene TRBJ2-7; TRBD2 matches at 7 bases. This CDR3 region has 15 residues. The ends lost 1 base at V and 4 bases at J; junction bases unmatched: 7. CDR1 and CDR2 (germline): LNHNV, YYDKDF (reference sequence). In DNA form, the CDR3 reads TGTGCCACCAGCAGAGCCCCAAGGGAGGGGTACGAGCAGTACTTC. As protein: CATSRAPREGYEQYF.

The sample holds a few counts of this clonotype. The rearrangement joins TRBV6-1 to TRBJ2-4; tentatively, D is TRBD1 (5 bases). The end of the DNA aligns better with TRBJ1-2, so the J call may be wrong. This CDR3 comprises 13 residues. Germline V lookup: CDR1 MNHNS, CDR2 SASEGT. CDR3 nucleotide sequence: TGTGCCACCGACGGGACGGTTCTTTCCGGCTACACCTTC. Amino acid sequence: CATDGTVLSGYTF.

This clonotype was seen a few times. This chain uses TRBV5-5 with TRBJ2-1; D is unclear. The CDR3 sequence is 15 residues long. The ends were cut back, 7 bases at V and 5 bases at J, with 19 bases in the middle. Germline V CDR1 and CDR2: SGHKS, YYEKEE (reference sequence). The CDR3 nucleotides read TGTGCCAGCCAGGCACTCTCATATCCCCACAATGAGCAGTTCTTC. It translates to CASQALSYPHNEQFF.

The chain recombines TRBV7-9 with TRBJ2-2, with 9 bases that match TRBD1. CDR1 SEHNR and CDR2 FQNEAQ come from the germline V gene (reference sequence). V dropped 5 bases and J dropped 0; count of bases not matched to a gene: 10. CDR3 length: 18 amino acids. The CDR3 nucleotides read TGTGCCAGCAGCCTAAACCCGGGACAGGGCCCGAACACCGGGGAGCTGTTTTTT. It encodes CASSLNPGQGPNTGELFF.

This clonotype came up many times. In DNA form, the CDR3 reads TGTGCCAGCAGCCCGGACAGGAGATACAATGAGCAGTTCTTC. This sequence encodes CASSPDRRYNEQFF. This sequence joins TRBV28 and TRBJ2-1; 7 bases are shared with TRBD1. The CDR3 is 14 residues long. With V trimmed by 6 bases and J by 4 bases, 6 bases remained unmatched. The V gene's germline CDR1 is MDHEN and CDR2 SYDVKM.